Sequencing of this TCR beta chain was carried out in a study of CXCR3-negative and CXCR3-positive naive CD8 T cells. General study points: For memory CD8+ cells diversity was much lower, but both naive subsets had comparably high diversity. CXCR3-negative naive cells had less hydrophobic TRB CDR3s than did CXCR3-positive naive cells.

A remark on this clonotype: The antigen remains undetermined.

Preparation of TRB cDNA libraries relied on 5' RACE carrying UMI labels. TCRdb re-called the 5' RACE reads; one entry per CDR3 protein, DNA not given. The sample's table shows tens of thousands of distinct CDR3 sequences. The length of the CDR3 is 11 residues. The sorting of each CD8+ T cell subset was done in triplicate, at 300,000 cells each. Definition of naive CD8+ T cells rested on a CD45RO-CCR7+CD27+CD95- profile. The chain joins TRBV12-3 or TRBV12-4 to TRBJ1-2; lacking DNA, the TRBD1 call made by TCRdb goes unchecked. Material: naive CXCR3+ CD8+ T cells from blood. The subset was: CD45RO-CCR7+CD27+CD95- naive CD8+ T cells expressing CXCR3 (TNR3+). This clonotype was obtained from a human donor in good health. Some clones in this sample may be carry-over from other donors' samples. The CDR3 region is CASSPGYGYTF.